This T cell receptor (beta chain) was retrieved from a study of control samples from healthy donors and cancer patients (dated by TCRdb to 2019 to 2021). As for this clone: Its antigen is still unknown. Base qualities are not at hand, and no much larger clone is one base apart.

Library preparation used the immunoSEQ multiplex PCR assay. Imported from immuneACCESS, the table was reduced by TCRdb to in-frame sequences with V and J called. These copies leave out some clones; in studies compared against another copy, an unresolved V gene accounts for under half, and the cause of the remainder is not known. This sample is represented by some 120,000 clones; about 83% of them were singletons. The biggest ten clones account for 9.5% to 13% of the sample. CDR1 SGHNT and CDR2 YYREEE are derived from the germline V gene (reference sequence). Here V drops 5 bases and J drops 6 bases, and the junction holds 11 bases not matched to any gene. The CDR3 sequence holds 18 residues, the cysteine and phenylalanine included. The kept DNA is CDR3 alone, 54 bases in frame from the first base.

Sequencing was carried out using blood. This clonotype originated in a man between 25 and 39 years old in good health. The sequence is built from TRBV5-4 and TRBJ2-2, with 15 junctional bases fitting TRBD2. The sequence in DNA is TGTGCCAGCAGGGGCGGGACTAGCGGGGGGAGGGCGTCCGGGGAGCTGTTTTTT. Its translation reads: CASRGGTSGGRASGELFF.